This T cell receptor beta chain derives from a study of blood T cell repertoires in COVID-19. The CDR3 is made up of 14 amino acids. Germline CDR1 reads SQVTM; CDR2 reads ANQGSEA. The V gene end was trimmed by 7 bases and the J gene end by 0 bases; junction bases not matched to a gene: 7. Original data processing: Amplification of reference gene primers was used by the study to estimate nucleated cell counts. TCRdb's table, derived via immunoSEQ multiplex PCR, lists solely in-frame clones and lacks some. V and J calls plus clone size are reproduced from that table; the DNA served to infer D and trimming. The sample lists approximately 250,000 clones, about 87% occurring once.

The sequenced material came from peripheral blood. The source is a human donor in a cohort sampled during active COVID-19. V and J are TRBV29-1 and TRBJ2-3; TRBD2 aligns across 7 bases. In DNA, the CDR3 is TGCAGCGCCCTCCCGGGGGGTAGCACAGATACGCAGTATTTT. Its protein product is CSALPGGSTDTQYF.